This T cell receptor (beta chain) was recorded in a study of OX40 agonist ivuxolimab in advanced cancers. Measured with immunoSEQ multiplex PCR; TCRdb has only the in-frame clones, and not every one. The sample records around 80,000 clones, around 87% being singletons. This CDR3 is built from 15 residues. The V gene end was trimmed by 4 bases and the J gene end by 1 base; junction bases not matched to a gene: 5. The germline gives CDR1 MNHEY, CDR2 SVGAGI. The source of this sequence is an adult with an advanced solid tumor such as melanoma, head and neck, liver or kidney cancer. This chain connects TRBV6-5 to TRBJ1-1; 8 positions agree with TRBD1. The material was CD4+ or CD8+ T cells sorted from blood, obtained in a trial of the OX40 agonist ivuxolimab. CDR3 amino acids: CASSSTGVRNTEAFF. The CDR3 nucleotides are TGTGCCAGCAGTTCGACAGGGGTCAGGAACACTGAAGCTTTCTTT.